The rows below give T cell receptor beta chains drawn from one sample of a study of beta chain features in type 1 diabetes. Produced via immunoSEQ multiplex PCR; TCRdb's table is partial and in-frame only. This table holds under 250,000 clones, about 15% found once. The sequencing sample was made of naive CD4+ T cells from blood. These receptor sequences come from a man between 25 and 39 years old with type 1 diabetes. Both conserved end residues are part of each CDR3. Fields, in order: D gene, V gene, clone size, J gene, CDR3 protein, CDR3 DNA. The D gene is left open where the match is weak. The size field is filled for only some rows; it gives once, few, many or a size class.

D gene: -; V gene: TRBV4-1; clone size: -; J gene: TRBJ2-6; CDR3 protein: CASSQGGGREILGANVLTF; CDR3 DNA: TGCGCCAGCAGCCAAGGGGGGGGCAGGGAAATTTTGGGGGCCAACGTCCTGACTTTC
D gene: TRBD1; V gene: TRBV25-1; clone size: few; J gene: TRBJ2-5; CDR3 protein: CASSLPGTGSRETQYF; CDR3 DNA: TGTGCCAGCAGCCTGCCCGGGACAGGGTCCAGAGAGACCCAGTACTTC
D gene: TRBD2; V gene: TRBV29-1; clone size: -; J gene: TRBJ2-4; CDR3 protein: CSVEVPFRLADIAKNIQYF; CDR3 DNA: TGCAGCGTTGAAGTACCCTTCCGGCTAGCGGACATAGCCAAAAACATTCAGTACTTC
D gene: TRBD1; V gene: TRBV7-9; clone size: few; J gene: TRBJ1-2; CDR3 protein: CASSSGTGLYGYTF; CDR3 DNA: TGTGCCAGCAGCTCCGGGACAGGGCTCTATGGCTACACCTTC
D gene: TRBD1; V gene: TRBV7-2; clone size: -; J gene: TRBJ2-2; CDR3 protein: CASSLGQLSGELFF; CDR3 DNA: TGTGCCAGCAGCCTGGGACAGCTGTCCGGGGAGCTGTTTTTT
D gene: -; V gene: TRBV30; clone size: few; J gene: TRBJ2-7; CDR3 protein: CAWRKGGAGEQYF; CDR3 DNA: TGTGCCTGGAGGAAAGGGGGCGCGGGGGAGCAGTACTTC
D gene: -; V gene: TRBV4-2; clone size: -; J gene: TRBJ2-1; CDR3 protein: CASSQDPYSSYNEQFF; CDR3 DNA: TGTGCCAGCAGCCAAGACCCCTATAGCTCCTACAATGAGCAGTTCTTC
D gene: TRBD1; V gene: TRBV11-2; clone size: -; J gene: TRBJ2-1; CDR3 protein: CASSFQGVNEQFF; CDR3 DNA: TGTGCCAGCAGCTTTCAGGGGGTTAATGAGCAGTTCTTC
D gene: TRBD1; V gene: TRBV2; clone size: -; J gene: TRBJ1-1; CDR3 protein: CASSAGTGGARTEAFF; CDR3 DNA: TGTGCCAGCAGTGCGGGGACAGGGGGCGCGAGGACTGAAGCTTTCTTT
D gene: TRBD2; V gene: TRBV11-2; clone size: -; J gene: TRBJ2-5; CDR3 protein: CASSLGLQETQYF; CDR3 DNA: TGTGCCAGCAGCTTGGGACTACAAGAGACCCAGTACTTC
D gene: -; V gene: TRBV6-6; clone size: few; J gene: TRBJ1-1; CDR3 protein: CASSSSGHGNTEAFF; CDR3 DNA: TGTGCCAGCAGTTCATCGGGACATGGGAACACTGAAGCTTTCTTT
D gene: TRBD1; V gene: TRBV7-9; clone size: -; J gene: TRBJ2-1; CDR3 protein: CASSEDRLRSYNEQFF; CDR3 DNA: TGTGCCAGCAGCGAGGACAGGCTTCGCTCCTACAATGAGCAGTTCTTC
D gene: TRBD1; V gene: TRBV7-9; clone size: few; J gene: TRBJ1-2; CDR3 protein: CASSLSWTGGEVGYTF; CDR3 DNA: TGTGCCAGCAGCTTAAGCTGGACAGGGGGCGAGGTTGGCTACACCTTC